Listed here are 25 T cell receptor beta chains from one sample, sequenced in a study of T cell responses to AZD1222 COVID-19 vaccine. Some clones are missing from TCRdb's copy, which holds only in-frame ones; the method was immunoSEQ multiplex PCR. Of just over 150,000 clones in the sample, 75% to 95% were seen once. This sample comprised peripheral blood, obtained on day 0 of AZD1222 vaccination. The receptors were sampled from an adult in good health.

This clone was seen more than once but under ten times. The chain uses TRBV4-3 and TRBJ1-1; 7 nucleotides match TRBD1. After removal of 2 bases from V and 1 base from J, the junction contained 1 base not matched to a gene. The V gene's germline CDR1 is LGHNA and CDR2 YSLEER. CDR3 length: 14 amino acids. The CDR3 nucleotides read TGCGCCAGCAGCCAAACAGGGGAGAACACTGAAGCTTTCTTT. This translates into CASSQTGENTEAFF.

There are a few counts of this clone. The gene calls are TRBV6-1 and TRBJ1-2; no clear D. This CDR3 has 13 amino acids. Trimming cost V 0 bases and J 7 bases, with 9 bases left between them. CDR1 is MNHNS, CDR2 SASEGT, per germline. DNA of the CDR3: TGTGCCAGCAGTGAAGCGCTTTTAGGTGGCTACACCTTC. Its translation: CASSEALLGGYTF.

The rearrangement links TRBV6-1 to TRBJ2-6; D gene uncertain. Trimming stripped 3 bases from V and 0 bases from J, with 9 bases between. CDR3 length: 16 amino acids. CDR1 is MNHNS and CDR2 is SASEGT in the germline V gene. CDR3 amino acids: CASSDDGSSGANVLTF. The CDR3 region has the DNA TGTGCCAGCAGTGATGACGGAAGCTCTGGGGCCAACGTCCTGACTTTC.

This clone occurred a few times. The V and J genes are TRBV3-1 (or the pseudogene TRBV3-2) and TRBJ1-1, with TRBD1 as a possible D gene (5 bases). The germline V gene has CDR1 LGHDT and CDR2 YNNKEL (reference sequence). CDR3 length: 13 residues. The V gene lost 7 bases and the J gene lost 4 bases, with 13 bases spanning the gap. The CDR3 sequence: CASTQGVGTEAFF. DNA of the CDR3: TGTGCCAGCACCCAGGGTGTGGGCACTGAAGCTTTCTTT.

This sequence joins TRBV14 and TRBJ1-3; D gene unclear. V was pared by 6 bases and J by 3 bases, with 9 bases between. The CDR3 runs to 13 residues. Germline V CDR1 and CDR2: SGHDN, FVKESK. CDR3 nucleotides: TGTGCCAGCAGACGACACGATGGAAACACCATATATTTT. This translates into CASRRHDGNTIYF.

A few counts support this clone. This chain links TRBV25-1 with TRBJ2-2, with TRBD1 matching 8 bases. In germline, CDR1 is MGHDK, CDR2 SYGVNS. The CDR3 sequence is 18 residues long. V trimming: 2 bases; J trimming: 0 bases; junction bases outside the gene matches: 8. DNA of the CDR3: TGTGCCAGCAGTGAAGTCAAACGACAGGGGTCGAACACCGGGGAGCTGTTTTTT. As protein: CASSEVKRQGSNTGELFF.

J is TRBJ2-1 and V is TRBV6-5; 8 bases line up with TRBD1. CDR3 length: 16 amino acids. V gave up 0 bases and J gave up 7 bases; unmatched junction bases: 8. Germline assignment: CDR1 MNHEY and CDR2 SVGAGI. The CDR3 sequence: CASSYSLGQDGNEQFF. The CDR3 coding sequence is TGTGCCAGCAGTTACTCTTTGGGACAGGATGGGAATGAGCAGTTCTTC.

The chain joins TRBV12-3 or TRBV12-4 to TRBJ2-3; D gene unclear. Trimming left V 5 bases short and J 5 bases short, with 8 bases between. The CDR3 is 12 residues long. CDR3 sequence reads: CASSLMGDTQYF. The CDR3 region has the DNA TGTGCCAGCAGTCTGATGGGAGATACGCAGTATTTT.

Only one count was recorded for this clone. This chain uses TRBV5-1 with TRBJ2-2; no reliable D call. Germline CDR1 SGHRS, CDR2 YFSETQ. This CDR3 is built from 13 residues. V lost 0 bases and J 5 bases, leaving 5 bases between the germline ends. The CDR3 DNA sequence: TGCGCCAGCAGCTTGGATGGGACCGGGGAGCTGTTTTTT. It specifies CASSLDGTGELFF.

This sequence joins TRBV10-3 and TRBJ1-1; D call uncertain. V shed 2 bases and J shed 4 bases, with 11 bases lying between them. CDR1 is ENHRY and CDR2 is SYGVKD in the germline V gene. This CDR3 has 14 amino acids. The CDR3 loop reads CAISEGPWTTEAFF. CDR3 in DNA: TGTGCCATCAGTGAGGGCCCTTGGACCACTGAAGCTTTCTTT.

CDR3 DNA sequence: TGTGCCAGCAGTTCCAAACCGACAGGTTGGAACACCGGGGAGCTGTTTTTT. This sequence encodes CASSSKPTGWNTGELFF. The chain couples TRBV27 to TRBJ2-2; tentative D call: TRBD1 (6 bases). Germline loops: CDR1 MNHEY, CDR2 SMNVEV (reference sequence). V was clipped by 4 bases and J by 1 base, with 16 bases between them. This CDR3 spans 17 amino acids.

The chain recombines TRBV11-2 with TRBJ2-1; the D is unclear. The CDR3 runs 15 residues. Per the germline V gene, CDR1 is SGHAT and CDR2 is FQNNGV. Trimming removed 0 bases from V and 3 bases from J, with 9 bases in between. The DNA of the CDR3 is TGTGCCAGCAGCTTAGAGGCCACCTACTACAATGAGCAGTTCTTC. This gives the protein CASSLEATYYNEQFF.

The rearrangement links TRBV19 to TRBJ2-1, with TRBD2 matching 7 bases. Germline CDR1 and CDR2: LNHDA and SQIVND (reference sequence). The CDR3 sequence is 14 residues long. J gave up 0 bases and V 7 bases, and 3 bases lay outside the gene matches. CDR3 nucleotide sequence: TGTGCCAGTACGAGGGAGGGCTCCTACAATGAGCAGTTCTTC. This translates into CASTREGSYNEQFF.

This chain joins TRBV4-2 and TRBJ2-7; 8 nucleotides align to TRBD2. This CDR3 contains 16 residues. Germline lookup yields CDR1 LGHNA and CDR2 YNFKEQ. V was pared by 1 base and J by 0 bases, with 5 bases of the junction left unmatched. The DNA of the CDR3 is TGTGCCAGCAGCCAAGTTTCAGGGACTAGCTCCTACGAGCAGTACTTC. This sequence encodes CASSQVSGTSSYEQYF.

This chain links TRBV6-6 with TRBJ1-1; D uncertain. V lost 0 bases and J 7 bases, leaving 15 bases between the germline ends. From germline, CDR1 is MNHNY and CDR2 SVGAGI (reference sequence). The CDR3 has 15 residues. The CDR3 bases are TGTGCCAGCAGTTACTCGTCAGGTCGCGGAGTTGAAGCTTTCTTT. Its protein product is CASSYSSGRGVEAFF.

The chain recombines TRBV13 with TRBJ1-3; D call uncertain. V was pared by 5 bases and J by 0 bases, with 14 bases between. Germline V lookup: CDR1 PRHDT, CDR2 FYEKMQ (reference sequence). This CDR3 is 16 amino acids long. CDR3 amino acids: CASSTTDGFSGNTIYF. In DNA, the CDR3 is TGTGCCAGCAGCACCACAGACGGATTCTCTGGAAACACCATATATTTT.

The chain employs TRBV28 and TRBJ1-1; 8 positions agree with TRBD1. The CDR3 is 13 residues long. CDR1 MDHEN and CDR2 SYDVKM come from the germline V gene. The ends lost 7 bases at V and 5 bases at J; junction bases unmatched: 6. CDR3 region: CASIRGLFTEAFF. The DNA of the CDR3 is TGTGCCAGCATCAGGGGGCTTTTTACTGAAGCTTTCTTT.

The chain recombines TRBV28 with TRBJ1-1; the D is unclear. The CDR3 totals 11 residues. Between the trimmed V and J ends, which lost 5 bases and 3 bases, there was a span of 4 bases. Germline CDR1 and CDR2: MDHEN and SYDVKM. Written as DNA, the CDR3 is TGTGCCAGCAGTATAGACACTGAAGCTTTCTTT. Residues: CASSIDTEAFF.

DNA of the CDR3: TGCGCCAGCAGCCAAGAGACAGGGGGGATCGCGAAACTGTTTTTT. Translating gives CASSQETGGIAKLFF. This chain links TRBV4-3 with TRBJ1-4, with TRBD1 matching 9 bases. CDR1 and CDR2 from the germline V gene are LGHNA and YSLEER. V dropped 0 bases and J dropped 11; count of bases not matched to a gene: 7. The CDR3 consists of 15 residues.

The V and J genes are TRBV6-5 and TRBJ1-5; TRBD1 might be the D (6 bases). This CDR3 has 15 amino acids. Germline loops: CDR1 MNHEY, CDR2 SVGAGI. Trimming removed 5 bases from V and 4 bases from J, with 15 bases in between. The CDR3 region has the DNA TGTGCCAGCAGTCAACCCTTGGACAGTAATCAGCCCCAGCATTTT. This translates into CASSQPLDSNQPQHF.

The chain employs TRBV3-1 (or the pseudogene TRBV3-2) and TRBJ1-2, with 8 bases fitting TRBD1. Germline trimming cut 2 bases from V and 5 bases from J; bases unmatched to any gene: 1. Looked up from germline, CDR1 is LGHDT and CDR2 is YNNKEL (reference sequence). The CDR3 is made up of 13 amino acids. The CDR3 loop reads CASSQTGGYGYTF. The CDR3 nucleotides are TGTGCCAGCAGCCAAACAGGGGGTTATGGCTACACCTTC.

The chain has TRBV4-3 and TRBJ2-3; D possibly matches TRBD1 or TRBD2 (5 bases each). Germline V lookup: CDR1 LGHNA, CDR2 YSLEER. The V and J ends lost 0 bases and 5 bases respectively, with 15 bases between them. This CDR3 contains 16 residues. CDR3: CASSQDGVTGGDTQYF. The CDR3 nucleotides are TGCGCCAGCAGCCAAGATGGGGTCACTGGGGGAGATACGCAGTATTTT.

This chain joins TRBV28 and TRBJ2-7; 7 bases agree with TRBD1. The CDR3 totals 12 residues. J gave up 9 bases and V 6 bases, and 8 bases lay outside the gene matches. Germline V gives CDR1 MDHEN, CDR2 SYDVKM. The CDR3 coding sequence is TGTGCCAGCAGACCTACAGGGGCTGGGCAGTACTTC. Encoded protein: CASRPTGAGQYF.

The chain is built from TRBV5-1 and TRBJ1-1, with 9 bases fitting TRBD1. The V gene end was trimmed by 4 bases and the J gene end by 2 bases; junction bases not matched to a gene: 3. CDR1 is SGHRS and CDR2 is YFSETQ in the germline V gene. This CDR3 contains 14 residues. The DNA of the CDR3 is TGCGCCAGCAGCACCACAGGGGGCAACACTGAAGCTTTCTTT. Translation: CASSTTGGNTEAFF.

This chain connects TRBV4-3 to TRBJ2-1, with 8 bases that match TRBD2. Germline V gene data show CDR1 as LGHNA and CDR2 as YSLEER. The CDR3 contains 15 residues. V shed 6 bases and J 7 bases; nucleotides not matched to a gene: 11. CDR3 amino acids: CASSRSGSGWNEQFF. The DNA for the CDR3 is TGCGCCAGCAGTCGAAGCGGGAGTGGATGGAATGAGCAGTTCTTC.